This entry lists 30 T cell receptor beta chains sequenced from one sample in a study of beta chain features in type 1 diabetes. Isolated RNA was reverse transcribed in full, so expressed TCRB transcripts were sequenced. Profiling relied on immunoSEQ multiplex PCR, and the TCRdb table lists in-frame clones only, not all of them. The sample lists about 210,000 clones, approximately 10% occurring once. Sequencing was performed on central memory CD4+ T cells from blood. The receptors shown here come from a man in his late teens or twenties in good health.

This sequence joins TRBV7-3 and TRBJ2-2; 9 bases align to TRBD1. Unmatched junction bases numbered 8, after V lost 5 bases and J lost 4 bases. Germline-derived CDR1 and CDR2 are SGHTA and FQGTGA. The length of the CDR3 is 16 residues. The CDR3 reads CASSPGGQGSTGELFF. The CDR3 DNA is TGTGCCAGCAGCCCCGGGGGACAGGGAAGCACCGGGGAGCTGTTTTTT.

The chain combines TRBV27 with TRBJ1-1, with D unclear. The CDR3 loop spans 14 amino acids. Germline V lookup: CDR1 MNHEY, CDR2 SMNVEV (reference sequence). Trimming shortened V by 3 bases and J by 4 bases, and 12 bases separated the two germline ends. CDR3 nucleotides: TGTGCCAGCAGTTTGAACCTCCCGGGCACTGAAGCTTTCTTT. Translation: CASSLNLPGTEAFF.

This chain links TRBV19 with TRBJ2-1, with 7 bases fitting TRBD2. The ends lost 5 bases at V and 1 base at J; junction bases unmatched: 2. CDR3 length equals 14 residues. Germline V CDR1 and CDR2: LNHDA, SQIVND (reference sequence). The DNA for the CDR3 is TGTGCCAGTAGTTACGGGAGGTCCTACAATGAGCAGTTCTTC. It is translated as CASSYGRSYNEQFF.

This clone appeared a few times. The chain combines TRBV10-3 with TRBJ2-5; tentative D call: TRBD2 (6 bases). The CDR3 has 12 residues. V shed 6 bases and J shed 4 bases, with 9 bases lying between them. Germline CDR1 and CDR2: ENHRY and SYGVKD. The CDR3 spells CAISYGGETQYF. CDR3 nucleotide sequence: TGTGCCATCAGCTACGGGGGAGAGACCCAGTACTTC.

This clone was detected a few times. The V call is TRBV29-1, the J call TRBJ2-1; possibly TRBD1 for D (5 bases). The CDR3 is 15 amino acids. V shed 6 bases and J shed 4 bases, with 19 bases lying between them. CDR1 is SQVTM and CDR2 is ANQGSEA in the germline V gene. CDR3 in amino acids: CSVVGGADTYNEQFF. The CDR3 DNA reads TGCAGCGTGGTGGGTGGGGCGGACACTTACAATGAGCAGTTCTTC.

The chain carries TRBV2 and TRBJ2-1; 7 bases align to TRBD2. The CDR3 length is 14 residues. Germline V gives CDR1 SNHLY, CDR2 FYNNEI. With 5 bases clipped from V and 7 bases from J, the junction kept 8 bases outside the gene matches. The CDR3 loop reads CASSLGGSLNEQFF. In DNA, the CDR3 is TGTGCCAGCAGTCTCGGCGGGAGTTTAAATGAGCAGTTCTTC. Combining the CDR3 with reference TRBV2 and TRBJ2-1 gives the whole variable domain EPEVTQTPSHQVTQMGQEVILRCVPISNHLYFYWYRQILGQKVEFLVSFYNNEISEKSEIFDDQFSVERPDGSNFTLKIRSTKLEDSAMYFCASSLGGSLNEQFFGPGTRLTVL.

The V and J genes are TRBV7-2 and TRBJ2-7; the match to TRBD2 covers 8 bases. With 5 bases clipped from V and 4 bases from J, the junction kept 10 bases outside the gene matches. CDR1 and CDR2 from the germline V gene are SGHTA and FQGNSA. CDR3 length equals 15 residues. The CDR3: CASSQRAGGAYEQYF. The CDR3 DNA sequence: TGTGCCAGCAGCCAGAGGGCGGGAGGTGCTTACGAGCAGTACTTC.

This clone has more than one count but fewer than ten. The chain combines TRBV25-1 with TRBJ2-7; TRBD2 might be the D (5 bases). Germline-derived CDR1 and CDR2 are MGHDK and SYGVNS. There are 16 residues in the CDR3. Trimming left V 5 bases short and J 2 bases short, with 19 bases between. The CDR3 DNA reads as TGTGCCAGCAGTCCTCCCGCCCCGTCGGGGACCTACGAGCAGTACTTC. Translated: CASSPPAPSGTYEQYF.

The V gene is TRBV28, the J gene TRBJ2-7; no firm D call. V dropped 1 base and J dropped 4 bases, with 5 bases sitting between them. Germline lookup yields CDR1 MDHEN and CDR2 SYDVKM. The length of the CDR3 is 12 residues. CDR3 nucleotides: TGTGCCAGCAGTTTATTGGAATACGAGCAGTACTTC. Protein sequence: CASSLLEYEQYF.

There are a few counts of this clone. V gene TRBV7-2 combines with J gene TRBJ2-7, with D tentatively TRBD1 or TRBD2 (5 bases each). CDR1 is SGHTA and CDR2 is FQGNSA in the germline V gene. There are 18 residues in the CDR3. V gave up 2 bases and J gave up 2 bases, with 22 bases separating them. The CDR3 spells CASSLHKGRTTKTYEQYF. Written as DNA, the CDR3 is TGTGCCAGCAGCTTACATAAGGGACGGACGACCAAGACCTACGAGCAGTACTTC.

J is TRBJ1-2 and V is TRBV7-2; no firm D call. The CDR3 has 15 amino acids. V was pared by 1 base and J by 0 bases, with 9 bases between. Germline V CDR1 and CDR2: SGHTA, FQGNSA. The CDR3 DNA follows: TGTGCCAGCAGCTTAGGACCTATCGCTAACTATGGCTACACCTTC. Protein: CASSLGPIANYGYTF.

This clone was seen only a few times. The chain couples TRBV7-2 to TRBJ2-3; D possibly corresponds to TRBD1 (6 bases). The V gene lost 5 bases and the J gene lost 4 bases, with 10 bases spanning the gap. Per the germline V gene, CDR1 is SGHTA and CDR2 is FQGNSA. This CDR3 is built from 13 residues. The CDR3 here is CASSLRTADTQYF. CDR3 nucleotides: TGTGCCAGCAGCCTCAGGACAGCAGATACGCAGTATTTT.

This clone was detected a few times. The J gene is TRBJ2-7, the V gene TRBV5-4, with D perhaps matching TRBD2 (6 bases). Trimming removed 0 bases from V and 4 bases from J, with 8 bases in between. Per the germline V gene, CDR1 is SGHNT and CDR2 is YYREEE (reference sequence). The CDR3 is 13 amino acids. CDR3 sequence (DNA): TGTGCCAGCAGCTTGGGCGGGAAGTACGAGCAGTACTTC. This gives the protein CASSLGGKYEQYF.

The V call is TRBV4-3, the J call TRBJ2-5; 7 bases fit TRBD2. The CDR3 has 15 amino acids. Germline CDR1 and CDR2: LGHNA and YSLEER. The ends lost 1 base at V and 5 bases at J; junction bases unmatched: 7. The CDR3 DNA sequence: TGCGCCAGCAGCCAAGTTGGGGGGGAAAGGGAGACCCAGTACTTC. This gives the protein CASSQVGGERETQYF.

This chain uses TRBV29-1 with TRBJ2-1; no clear D. Trimming shortened V by 7 bases and J by 0 bases, and 16 bases separated the two germline ends. This CDR3 is 15 amino acids long. The germline V gene encodes CDR1 SQVTM and CDR2 ANQGSEA. The CDR3 DNA follows: TGCAGCGATCGCCCGAGTAGCCTCTCCTACAATGAGCAGTTCTTC. It yields the protein CSDRPSSLSYNEQFF.

V usage is TRBV7-2 and J usage is TRBJ2-6; D not certain. V lost 4 bases and J lost 0, with 10 bases in between. The CDR3 runs 16 residues. Germline lookup yields CDR1 SGHTA and CDR2 FQGNSA. CDR3: CASSSLSGSGANVLTF. The CDR3 coding sequence is TGTGCCAGCAGCTCTCTTTCGGGCTCTGGGGCCAACGTCCTGACTTTC. Full variable domain (remainder filled in from reference TRBV7-2 and TRBJ2-6): GAGVSQSPSNKVTEKGKDVELRCDPISGHTALYWYRQSLGQGLEFLIYFQGNSAPDKSGLPSDRFSAERTGGSVSTLTIQRTQQEDSAVYLCASSSLSGSGANVLTFGAGSRLTVL.

This chain joins TRBV2 and TRBJ2-5; D call uncertain. V was clipped by 6 bases and J by 5 bases, with 10 bases between them. The CDR3 sequence is 12 residues long. Germline V gene data show CDR1 as SNHLY and CDR2 as FYNNEI. CDR3 bases: TGTGCCAGCAGGGCAGAGGTTGAGACCCAGTACTTC. Protein: CASRAEVETQYF. Combining the CDR3 with reference TRBV2 and TRBJ2-5 gives the whole variable domain EPEVTQTPSHQVTQMGQEVILRCVPISNHLYFYWYRQILGQKVEFLVSFYNNEISEKSEIFDDQFSVERPDGSNFTLKIRSTKLEDSAMYFCASRAEVETQYFGPGTRLLVL.

At least ten counts were recorded for this clone. This sequence joins TRBV23-1 and TRBJ2-5; 7 bases map to TRBD1. TRBV23-1 is labeled an ORF, and its function is uncertain. Trimming at V came to 2 bases and at J to 4 bases, leaving 10 bases not matched to a gene. The CDR3 is made up of 16 amino acids. The CDR3 sequence is CASSQPDRAGGETQYF. The CDR3 region has the DNA TGCGCCAGCAGTCAACCAGACAGGGCCGGCGGAGAGACCCAGTACTTC.

Only a few counts were recorded for this clone. This rearrangement joins TRBV30 to TRBJ2-3; possible D gene TRBD2, 6 bases. Trimming took off 4 bases at V and 0 bases at J, with 17 bases between the two ends. The CDR3 runs to 16 residues. Germline V gene data show CDR1 as GTSNPN and CDR2 as SVGIG (reference sequence). The CDR3 loop reads CAWKGDFIYSTDTQYF. The DNA of the CDR3 is TGTGCCTGGAAAGGGGACTTCATATATAGCACAGATACGCAGTATTTT.

This chain uses TRBV5-1 with TRBJ2-5; 13 bases are a match to TRBD2. The CDR3 consists of 15 residues. Losses at the gene ends were 2 bases for V and 3 bases for J; bases not matched to a gene: 1. CDR1 is SGHRS and CDR2 is YFSETQ in the germline V gene. The CDR3 coding sequence is TGCGCCAGCAGCTTCGGGACTAGCGGGGAAGAGACCCAGTACTTC. The encoded protein is CASSFGTSGEETQYF.

This clone has more than one count but fewer than ten. This rearrangement joins TRBV6-1 to TRBJ2-5, with D possibly being TRBD1 (6 bases). This CDR3 contains 13 residues. Germline V gene data show CDR1 as MNHNS and CDR2 as SASEGT. V was shortened by 2 bases and J by 7 bases, with 11 bases between the two germline ends. The CDR3 loop reads CASSESGRGTQYF. DNA for the CDR3: TGTGCCAGCAGTGAATCGGGCAGGGGGACCCAGTACTTC.

This clone was seen a handful of times. The chain joins TRBV20-1 to TRBJ2-1, with D maybe TRBD2 (5 bases). Trimming took 3 bases from V and 13 from J, leaving 13 bases between them. This CDR3 is 11 amino acids long. The germline V gene encodes CDR1 DFQATT and CDR2 SNEGSKA (reference sequence). Here the CDR3 DNA reads TGCAGTGCTAGGCTTGGCGGAGGTCAGTTCTTC. It specifies CSARLGGGQFF.

This clone appeared many times. V is TRBV28 and J is TRBJ1-2; 7 nucleotides line up with TRBD1. The germline gives CDR1 MDHEN, CDR2 SYDVKM. The CDR3 has 15 amino acids. The J segment lost 5 bases and the V segment lost 5 bases, leaving 11 bases of the junction unmatched. In DNA, the CDR3 is TGTGCCAGCAGTACCTCCGGGACAGACAGATATGGCTACACCTTC. It yields the protein CASSTSGTDRYGYTF.

The chain has TRBV5-1 and TRBJ2-5, with 8 bases matching TRBD2. Losses at the gene ends were 2 bases for V and 4 bases for J; bases not matched to a gene: 10. This CDR3 contains 16 residues. Germline CDR1 reads SGHRS; CDR2 reads YFSETQ. In nucleotides, the CDR3 is TGCGCCAGCAGCTTCCCGGGAGGGCCCTCGGGAGAGACCCAGTACTTC. It encodes CASSFPGGPSGETQYF.

This clone has just a few counts. V and J are TRBV30 and TRBJ2-7; D is possibly TRBD1 or TRBD2 (5 bases each). V dropped 0 bases and J dropped 0 bases, with 12 bases sitting between them. Germline CDR1 GTSNPN, CDR2 SVGIG (reference sequence). The CDR3 has 15 residues. CDR3 amino acids: CAWSVIGTSSYEQYF. For the CDR3, the DNA is TGTGCCTGGAGTGTGATTGGGACCAGCTCCTACGAGCAGTACTTC.

The V gene is TRBV30, the J gene TRBJ2-3, with a possible D match to TRBD1 (5 bases). The V end was cut by 1 base, the J end by 4 bases, with 18 bases between. Germline V CDR1 and CDR2: GTSNPN, SVGIG (reference sequence). This CDR3 contains 16 residues. CDR3 protein: CAWSGQARGSPDTQYF. Written as DNA, the CDR3 is TGTGCCTGGAGTGGGCAAGCTAGGGGTTCTCCAGATACGCAGTATTTT.

The chain uses TRBV5-4 and TRBJ2-1; D is unresolved. Per germline, CDR1 SGHNT and CDR2 YYREEE (reference sequence). CDR3 length: 13 amino acids. V lost 4 bases, J lost 5 bases, and 10 bases lay in between. This chain's CDR3 is CASSPLLDNEQFF. CDR3 bases: TGTGCCAGCAGCCCCCTCCTCGACAATGAGCAGTTCTTC.

This clone came up a few times. The J gene is TRBJ1-1, the V gene TRBV25-1, with a possible D match to TRBD1 (6 bases). Germline V gives CDR1 MGHDK, CDR2 SYGVNS. V lost 6 bases to trimming and J lost 11 bases, with 19 bases between them. This CDR3 region has 13 residues. DNA of the CDR3: TGTGCCAGCAGCCTCTCCGGGGCCCAGGGGGCTTTCTTT. This translates into CASSLSGAQGAFF.

This clone was seen more than once but under ten times. DNA of the CDR3: TGTGCCAGCAGCTTGGTACCGTACGACCCAATAGCGGGAGGGCCGGAGACCCAGTACTTC. Residues: CASSLVPYDPIAGGPETQYF. The genes are TRBV7-3 and TRBJ2-5; 11 bases are a match to TRBD2. Germline V lookup: CDR1 SGHTA, CDR2 FQGTGA. This CDR3 contains 20 residues. Trimming took 3 bases from V and 5 from J; bases not matched to a gene: 20.

This clone showed up many times. The chain joins TRBV7-2 to TRBJ2-1; no definite D call. The CDR3 covers 14 residues. CDR1 is SGHTA and CDR2 is FQGNSA in the germline V gene. The V and J ends lost 1 base and 7 bases respectively, with 11 bases between them. The chain's CDR3 is CASSLDHSSNEQFF. DNA for the CDR3: TGTGCCAGCAGCTTAGACCACTCTTCAAATGAGCAGTTCTTC.